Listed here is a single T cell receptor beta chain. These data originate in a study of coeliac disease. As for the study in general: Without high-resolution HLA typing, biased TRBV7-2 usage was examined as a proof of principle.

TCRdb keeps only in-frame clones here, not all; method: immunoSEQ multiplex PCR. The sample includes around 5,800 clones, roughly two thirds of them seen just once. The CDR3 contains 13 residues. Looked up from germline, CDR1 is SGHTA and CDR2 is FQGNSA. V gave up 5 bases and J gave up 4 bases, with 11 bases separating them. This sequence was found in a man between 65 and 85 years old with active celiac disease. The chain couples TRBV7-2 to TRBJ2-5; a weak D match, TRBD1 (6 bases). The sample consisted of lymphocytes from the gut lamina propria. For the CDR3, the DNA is TGTGCCAGCAGCCTCGGGACACGAGAGACCCAGTACTTC. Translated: CASSLGTRETQYF. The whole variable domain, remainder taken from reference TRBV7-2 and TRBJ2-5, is GAGVSQSPSNKVTEKGKDVELRCDPISGHTALYWYRQSLGQGLEFLIYFQGNSAPDKSGLPSDRFSAERTGGSVSTLTIQRTQQEDSAVYLCASSLGTRETQYFGPGTRLLVL.